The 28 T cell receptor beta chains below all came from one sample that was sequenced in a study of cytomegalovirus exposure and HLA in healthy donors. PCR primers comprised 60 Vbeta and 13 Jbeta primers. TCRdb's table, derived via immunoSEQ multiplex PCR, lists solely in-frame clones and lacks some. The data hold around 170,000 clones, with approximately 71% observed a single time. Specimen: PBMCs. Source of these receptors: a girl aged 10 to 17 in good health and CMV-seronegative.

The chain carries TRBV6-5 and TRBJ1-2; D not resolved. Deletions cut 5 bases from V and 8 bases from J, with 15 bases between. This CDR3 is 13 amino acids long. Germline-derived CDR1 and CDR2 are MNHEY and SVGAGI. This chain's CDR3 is CASSPQQKEGYTF. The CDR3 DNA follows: TGTGCCAGCAGTCCCCAACAAAAGGAGGGCTACACCTTC.

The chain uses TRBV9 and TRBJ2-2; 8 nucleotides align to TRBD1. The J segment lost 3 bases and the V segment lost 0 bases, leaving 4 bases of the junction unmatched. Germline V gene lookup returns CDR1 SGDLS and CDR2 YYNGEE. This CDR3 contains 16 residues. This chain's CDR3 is CASSVVPTGDTGELFF. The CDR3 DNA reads TGTGCCAGCAGCGTAGTTCCGACAGGGGACACCGGGGAGCTGTTTTTT.

The CDR3 loop is CASRSGGSYEQYF. In DNA form, the CDR3 reads TGTGCCAGTAGGTCGGGGGGATCCTACGAGCAGTACTTC. V is TRBV19 and J is TRBJ2-7, with TRBD2 matching 7 bases. Germline loops: CDR1 LNHDA, CDR2 SQIVND (reference sequence). CDR3 length: 13 amino acids. Trimming removed 6 bases from V and 1 base from J; junction bases left unmatched: 3.

CDR3 protein: CASSVGTGRTDTQYF. The CDR3 bases are TGTGCCAGCAGCGTGGGGACAGGGAGGACAGATACGCAGTATTTT. This chain connects TRBV9 to TRBJ2-3; TRBD1 matches at 9 bases. Unmatched junction bases numbered 4, after V lost 2 bases and J lost 3 bases. The CDR3 length is 15 residues. The V gene's germline CDR1 is SGDLS and CDR2 YYNGEE.

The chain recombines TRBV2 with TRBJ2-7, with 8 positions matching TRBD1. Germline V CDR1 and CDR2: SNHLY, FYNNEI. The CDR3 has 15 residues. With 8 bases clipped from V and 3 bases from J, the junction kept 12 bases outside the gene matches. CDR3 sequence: CASQKVQGVGYEQYF. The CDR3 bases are TGTGCCAGCCAAAAGGTACAGGGGGTCGGCTACGAGCAGTACTTC.

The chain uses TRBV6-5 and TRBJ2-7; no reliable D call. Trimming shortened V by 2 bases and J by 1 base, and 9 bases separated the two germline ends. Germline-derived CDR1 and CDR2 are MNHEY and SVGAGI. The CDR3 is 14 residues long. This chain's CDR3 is CASSYVMESYEQYF. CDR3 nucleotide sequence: TGTGCCAGCAGTTACGTAATGGAGTCCTACGAGCAGTACTTC.

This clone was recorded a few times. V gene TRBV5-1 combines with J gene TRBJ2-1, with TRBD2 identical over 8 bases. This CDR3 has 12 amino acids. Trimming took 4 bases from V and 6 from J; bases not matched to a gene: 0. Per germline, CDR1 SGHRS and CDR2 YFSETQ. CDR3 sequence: CASSRGGNEQFF. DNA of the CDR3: TGCGCCAGCAGCCGGGGGGGCAATGAGCAGTTCTTC.

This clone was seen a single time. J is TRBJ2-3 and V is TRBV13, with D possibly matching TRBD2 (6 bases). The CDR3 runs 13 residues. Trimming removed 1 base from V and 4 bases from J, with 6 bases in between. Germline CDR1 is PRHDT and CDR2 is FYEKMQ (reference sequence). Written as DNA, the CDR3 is TGTGCCAGCAGCTTAGCGGGGGCAGATACGCAGTATTTT. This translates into CASSLAGADTQYF.

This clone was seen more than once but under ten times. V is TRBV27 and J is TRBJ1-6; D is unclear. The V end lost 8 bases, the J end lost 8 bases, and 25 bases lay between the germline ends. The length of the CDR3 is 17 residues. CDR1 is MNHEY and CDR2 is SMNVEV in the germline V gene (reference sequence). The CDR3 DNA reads TGTGCCAGCGCCTCCCCCGGACTTTCCTCCTCCTATTCACCCCTCCACTTT. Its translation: CASASPGLSSSYSPLHF.

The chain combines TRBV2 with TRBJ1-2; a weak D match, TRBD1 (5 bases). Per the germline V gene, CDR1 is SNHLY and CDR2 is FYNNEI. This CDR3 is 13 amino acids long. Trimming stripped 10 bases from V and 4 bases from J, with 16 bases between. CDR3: CATSEGLSYGYTF. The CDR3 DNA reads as TGTGCCACCTCAGAGGGACTGAGCTATGGCTACACCTTC.

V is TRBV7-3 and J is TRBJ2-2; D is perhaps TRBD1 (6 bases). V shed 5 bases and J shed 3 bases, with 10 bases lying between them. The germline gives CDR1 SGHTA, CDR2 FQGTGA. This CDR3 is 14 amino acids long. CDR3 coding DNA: TGTGCCAGCAGCCGTACAGGGTACACCGGGGAGCTGTTTTTT. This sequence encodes CASSRTGYTGELFF.

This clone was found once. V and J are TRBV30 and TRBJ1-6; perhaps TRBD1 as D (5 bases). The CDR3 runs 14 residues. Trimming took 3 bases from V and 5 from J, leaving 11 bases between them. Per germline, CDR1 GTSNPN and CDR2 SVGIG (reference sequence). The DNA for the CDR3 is TGTGCCTGGAGCCAGGGTTTCGATAATTCACCCCTCCACTTT. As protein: CAWSQGFDNSPLHF.

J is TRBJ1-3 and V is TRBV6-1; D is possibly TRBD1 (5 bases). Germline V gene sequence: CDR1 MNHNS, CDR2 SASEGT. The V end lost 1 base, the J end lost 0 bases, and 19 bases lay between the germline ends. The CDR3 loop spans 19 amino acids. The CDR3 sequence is CASSEGLPGRGISGNTIYF. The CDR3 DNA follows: TGTGCCAGCAGTGAAGGGCTACCGGGACGCGGGATCTCTGGAAACACCATATATTTT.

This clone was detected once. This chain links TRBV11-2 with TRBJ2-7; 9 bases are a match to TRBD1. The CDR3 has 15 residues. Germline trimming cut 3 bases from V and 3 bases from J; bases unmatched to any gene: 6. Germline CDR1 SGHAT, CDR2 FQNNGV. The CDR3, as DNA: TGTGCCAGCAGCTTCCGCCGGGACAGGGTCTACGAGCAGTACTTC. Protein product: CASSFRRDRVYEQYF. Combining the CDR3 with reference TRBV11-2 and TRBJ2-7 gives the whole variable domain EAGVAQSPRYKIIEKRQSVAFWCNPISGHATLYWYQQILGQGPKLLIQFQNNGVVDDSQLPKDRFSAERLKGVDSTLKIQPAKLEDSAVYLCASSFRRDRVYEQYFGPGTRLTVT.

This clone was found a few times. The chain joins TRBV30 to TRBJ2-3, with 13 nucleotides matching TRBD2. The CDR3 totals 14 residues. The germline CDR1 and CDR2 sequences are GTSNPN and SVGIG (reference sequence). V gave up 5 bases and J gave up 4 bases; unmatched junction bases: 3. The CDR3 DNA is TGTGCCTGGGGACTAGCGGGGGCCTCAGATACGCAGTATTTT. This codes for CAWGLAGASDTQYF.

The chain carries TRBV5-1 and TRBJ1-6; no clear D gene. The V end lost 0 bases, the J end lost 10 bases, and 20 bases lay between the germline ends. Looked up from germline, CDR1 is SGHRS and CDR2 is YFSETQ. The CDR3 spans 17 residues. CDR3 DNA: TGCGCCAGCAGCTTGGGGGCTTCTCGGGGTGTCGGATCACCCCTCCACTTT. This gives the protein CASSLGASRGVGSPLHF.

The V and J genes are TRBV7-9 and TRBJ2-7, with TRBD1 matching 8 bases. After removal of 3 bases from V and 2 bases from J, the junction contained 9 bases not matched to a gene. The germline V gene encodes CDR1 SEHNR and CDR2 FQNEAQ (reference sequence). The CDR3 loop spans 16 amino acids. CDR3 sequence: CASSFVGTGTTYEQYF. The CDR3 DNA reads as TGTGCCAGCAGCTTCGTTGGGACAGGAACGACCTACGAGCAGTACTTC.

Here the CDR3 reads CASPDRGGADTQYF. The CDR3 coding sequence is TGTGCCAGCCCCGACAGGGGGGGAGCAGATACGCAGTATTTT. The chain has TRBV2 and TRBJ2-3; 9 nucleotides align to TRBD1. CDR3 length: 14 amino acids. Germline CDR1 reads SNHLY; CDR2 reads FYNNEI. V lost 8 bases, J lost 4 bases, and 7 bases stayed unmatched.

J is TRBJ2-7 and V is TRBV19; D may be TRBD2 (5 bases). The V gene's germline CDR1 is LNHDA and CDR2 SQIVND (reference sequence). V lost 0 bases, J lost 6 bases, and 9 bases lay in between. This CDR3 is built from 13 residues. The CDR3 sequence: CASSIDTGGEQYF. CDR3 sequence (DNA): TGTGCCAGTAGTATAGATACCGGAGGCGAGCAGTACTTC.

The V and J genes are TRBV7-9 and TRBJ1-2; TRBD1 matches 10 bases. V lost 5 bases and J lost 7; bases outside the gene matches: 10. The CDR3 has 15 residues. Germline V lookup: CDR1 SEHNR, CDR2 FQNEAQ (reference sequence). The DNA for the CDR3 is TGTGCCAGCAGCCCACCGGGACAGGGGTCCATTGGCTACACCTTC. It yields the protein CASSPPGQGSIGYTF.

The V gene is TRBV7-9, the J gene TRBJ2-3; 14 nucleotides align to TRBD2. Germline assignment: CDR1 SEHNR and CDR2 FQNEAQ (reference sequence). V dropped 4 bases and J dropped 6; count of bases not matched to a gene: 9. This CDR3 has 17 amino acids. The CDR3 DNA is TGTGCCAGCAGCTATCCGACTAGCGGGGGGGGCGAGGATACGCAGTATTTT. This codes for CASSYPTSGGGEDTQYF.

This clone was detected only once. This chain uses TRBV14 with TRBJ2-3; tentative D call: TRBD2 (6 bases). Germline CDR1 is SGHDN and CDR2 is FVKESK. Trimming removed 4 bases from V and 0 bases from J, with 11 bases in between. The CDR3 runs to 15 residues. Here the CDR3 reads CASSLLAISTDTQYF. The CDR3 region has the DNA TGTGCCAGCAGCCTTCTAGCGATAAGCACAGATACGCAGTATTTT.

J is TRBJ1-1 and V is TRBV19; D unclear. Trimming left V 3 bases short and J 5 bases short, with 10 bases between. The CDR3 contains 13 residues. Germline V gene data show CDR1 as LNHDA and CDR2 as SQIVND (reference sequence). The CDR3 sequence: CASSIAGRTEAFF. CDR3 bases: TGTGCCAGTAGTATCGCAGGCCGGACTGAAGCTTTCTTT.

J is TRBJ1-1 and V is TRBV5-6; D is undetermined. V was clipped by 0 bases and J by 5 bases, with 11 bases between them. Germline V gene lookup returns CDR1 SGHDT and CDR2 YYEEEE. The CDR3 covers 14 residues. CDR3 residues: CASSLVGGVTEAFF. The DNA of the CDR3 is TGTGCCAGCAGCTTGGTGGGAGGAGTTACTGAAGCTTTCTTT.

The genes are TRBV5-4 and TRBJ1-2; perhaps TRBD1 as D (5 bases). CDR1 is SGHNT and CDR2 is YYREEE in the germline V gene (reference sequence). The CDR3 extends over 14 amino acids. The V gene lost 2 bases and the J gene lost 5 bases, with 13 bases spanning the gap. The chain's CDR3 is CASSFEGAHYGYTF. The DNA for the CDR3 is TGTGCCAGCAGCTTCGAAGGGGCGCATTATGGCTACACCTTC.

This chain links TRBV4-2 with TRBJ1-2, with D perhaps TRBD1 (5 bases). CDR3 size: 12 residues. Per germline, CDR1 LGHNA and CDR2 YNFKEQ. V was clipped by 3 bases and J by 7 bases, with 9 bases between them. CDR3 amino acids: CASSHRGSGYTF. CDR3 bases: TGTGCCAGCAGCCATAGGGGAAGTGGCTACACCTTC.

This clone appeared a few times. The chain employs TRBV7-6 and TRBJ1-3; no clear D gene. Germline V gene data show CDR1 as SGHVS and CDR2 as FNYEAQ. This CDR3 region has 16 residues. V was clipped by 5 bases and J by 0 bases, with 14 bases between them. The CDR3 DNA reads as TGTGCCAGCAGCCAACAGAACAGTTTCTCTGGAAACACCATATATTTT. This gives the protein CASSQQNSFSGNTIYF.

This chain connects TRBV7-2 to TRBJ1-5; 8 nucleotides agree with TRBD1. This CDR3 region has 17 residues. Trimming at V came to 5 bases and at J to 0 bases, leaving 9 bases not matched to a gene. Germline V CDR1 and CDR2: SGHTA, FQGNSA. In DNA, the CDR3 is TGTGCCAGCAGCCTAGGGACAGGATCTTATAGCAATCAGCCCCAGCATTTT. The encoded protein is CASSLGTGSYSNQPQHF.